This T cell receptor beta chain was obtained from a study of T cell responses to AZD1222 COVID-19 vaccine (dated by TCRdb to about 2021). Regarding the study in general: AZD1222 recipients with second doses at about 4 weeks or about 12 weeks were pooled, because spike-specific TCR depth and breadth did not differ between schedules. A total of 233 trial participants underwent TCR sequencing, of whom 200 to 220 received two doses of AZD1222 and 26 received two doses of the MenACWY control vaccine. Trial participants were enrolled by age into 18-55, 56-69 and 70-plus year subgroups, with around 150, 28 and 57 TCR-sequenced participants respectively.

V loses 1 base, J loses 2 bases, and the germline ends lie 5 bases apart. The CDR3 measures 13 amino acids from cysteine to phenylalanine. CDR3 DNA only is kept here, 39 bases in frame from base 1. CDR1 is given as SGHNT and CDR2 as YENEEA, both from the germline V gene. The CDR3 regions of human TCRbeta chains were subjected to immunosequencing. Per the original workflow: Repertoire TCRs were matched against a reference library of SARS-CoV-2-specific TCRs generated with the MIRA antigen-specificity platform. Breadth was defined as the fraction of unique TCRs that were SARS-CoV-2-associated. Depth was defined as the fraction of total T cells that were SARS-CoV-2-associated. Each spike-specific TCR was assigned to its reactive spike region and to a CD4 or CD8 class using the MIRA data. Log10-transformed breadth and depth values were compared by one-way ANOVA with Sidak's multiple comparisons tests. Held by TCRdb, this immuneACCESS table contains in-frame sequences only and omits some clones. Under half of the omission traces to an unresolved V gene where checked; the cause of the rest is unknown. That table gives V, J and clone size, and the DNA gave D and trimming. The sample table holds approximately 100,000 clones, of which about 90% were seen once. The ten most abundant clones make up approximately 15% of the sample.

This clone was counted between two and nine times. The antigen this receptor binds is unknown. No base-level quality is on record; no much larger clone is a single base apart. Taken with the paper, the label for time point translates to: baseline before first vaccination. The vaccinee samples were drawn from two UK trials, COV001 and COV002, one of which was a single-blind randomized controlled phase 2/3 trial testing AZD1222 (ChAdOx1 nCoV-19) in healthy adults. For TCRbeta chain sequencing, PBMC samples from trial participants were taken at day 0 and at day 28 after the second dose. What the work shows at the level of the full study, not this receptor alone: Reportedly, close to half of the unique spike-specific TCRs recognized epitopes lying outside the regions that are mutated in the B.1.351 and B.1.1.7 variants. Because no samples from the day 14 peak response were available, repertoires could be characterized only after the peak T cell response. The 56-69-year group was small, and its depth increase did not reach significance, likely because of low power. After two AZD1222 doses, spike-specific TCR breadth and depth were significantly higher than at day 0 and than in MenACWY recipients. Conclusions about previously exposed vaccinees are limited, since just five or six AZD1222 recipients were seropositive for SARS-CoV-2 at baseline. Participants were mostly white British, with more females than males. The authors suggested clonal diversity may have been underestimated. The vaccine-associated CD4 TCRs covered the entire spike protein, and the dominant responses fell in regions 160-218 and 743-854.

This sequence originates from an adult in good health. The specimen comprised peripheral blood, sampled on day 0 of AZD1222 vaccination. The chain joins TRBV11-3 to TRBJ1-1, with no D gene named confidently. The encoded CDR3 is CASSLGANTEAFF. The DNA sequence reads TGTGCCAGCAGCTTAGGGGCCAACACTGAAGCTTTCTTT.